The TCR beta chain under discussion was sequenced for a study of blood T cell repertoires in COVID-19. In the study overall: Sources were T cells, B-cell-depleted T cells, or PBMCs; the material itself was cDNA or gDNA.

Enrolled through a virtual design, the participants were between roughly 18 and 90 years of age and came from under 30 US areas. The CDR3 has 14 amino acids. The V gene end was trimmed by 11 bases and the J gene end by 7 bases; junction bases not matched to a gene: 11. Per germline, CDR1 LNHDA and CDR2 SQIVND (reference sequence). Study processing details: Scientists estimated how many nucleated cells there were by amplifying reference gene primers. Clones were read by immunoSEQ multiplex PCR, and TCRdb kept only the in-frame ones, dropping some. That table gives V, J and clone size, and the DNA gave D and trimming. This sample carries about 180,000 clones, roughly three quarters of them seen once, and the ten largest clones take around 15%.

Sequenced input: PBMCs or T cells enriched from blood (not recorded which). This TCR was sampled from a man in his sixties who had been exposed to COVID-19. The V gene is TRBV19, the J gene TRBJ2-1; TRBD2 agrees at 10 bases. CDR3 in amino acids: CASTGDSGRNEQFF. The CDR3 coding sequence is TGTGCCTCAACAGGGGATAGCGGGAGGAATGAGCAGTTCTTC.